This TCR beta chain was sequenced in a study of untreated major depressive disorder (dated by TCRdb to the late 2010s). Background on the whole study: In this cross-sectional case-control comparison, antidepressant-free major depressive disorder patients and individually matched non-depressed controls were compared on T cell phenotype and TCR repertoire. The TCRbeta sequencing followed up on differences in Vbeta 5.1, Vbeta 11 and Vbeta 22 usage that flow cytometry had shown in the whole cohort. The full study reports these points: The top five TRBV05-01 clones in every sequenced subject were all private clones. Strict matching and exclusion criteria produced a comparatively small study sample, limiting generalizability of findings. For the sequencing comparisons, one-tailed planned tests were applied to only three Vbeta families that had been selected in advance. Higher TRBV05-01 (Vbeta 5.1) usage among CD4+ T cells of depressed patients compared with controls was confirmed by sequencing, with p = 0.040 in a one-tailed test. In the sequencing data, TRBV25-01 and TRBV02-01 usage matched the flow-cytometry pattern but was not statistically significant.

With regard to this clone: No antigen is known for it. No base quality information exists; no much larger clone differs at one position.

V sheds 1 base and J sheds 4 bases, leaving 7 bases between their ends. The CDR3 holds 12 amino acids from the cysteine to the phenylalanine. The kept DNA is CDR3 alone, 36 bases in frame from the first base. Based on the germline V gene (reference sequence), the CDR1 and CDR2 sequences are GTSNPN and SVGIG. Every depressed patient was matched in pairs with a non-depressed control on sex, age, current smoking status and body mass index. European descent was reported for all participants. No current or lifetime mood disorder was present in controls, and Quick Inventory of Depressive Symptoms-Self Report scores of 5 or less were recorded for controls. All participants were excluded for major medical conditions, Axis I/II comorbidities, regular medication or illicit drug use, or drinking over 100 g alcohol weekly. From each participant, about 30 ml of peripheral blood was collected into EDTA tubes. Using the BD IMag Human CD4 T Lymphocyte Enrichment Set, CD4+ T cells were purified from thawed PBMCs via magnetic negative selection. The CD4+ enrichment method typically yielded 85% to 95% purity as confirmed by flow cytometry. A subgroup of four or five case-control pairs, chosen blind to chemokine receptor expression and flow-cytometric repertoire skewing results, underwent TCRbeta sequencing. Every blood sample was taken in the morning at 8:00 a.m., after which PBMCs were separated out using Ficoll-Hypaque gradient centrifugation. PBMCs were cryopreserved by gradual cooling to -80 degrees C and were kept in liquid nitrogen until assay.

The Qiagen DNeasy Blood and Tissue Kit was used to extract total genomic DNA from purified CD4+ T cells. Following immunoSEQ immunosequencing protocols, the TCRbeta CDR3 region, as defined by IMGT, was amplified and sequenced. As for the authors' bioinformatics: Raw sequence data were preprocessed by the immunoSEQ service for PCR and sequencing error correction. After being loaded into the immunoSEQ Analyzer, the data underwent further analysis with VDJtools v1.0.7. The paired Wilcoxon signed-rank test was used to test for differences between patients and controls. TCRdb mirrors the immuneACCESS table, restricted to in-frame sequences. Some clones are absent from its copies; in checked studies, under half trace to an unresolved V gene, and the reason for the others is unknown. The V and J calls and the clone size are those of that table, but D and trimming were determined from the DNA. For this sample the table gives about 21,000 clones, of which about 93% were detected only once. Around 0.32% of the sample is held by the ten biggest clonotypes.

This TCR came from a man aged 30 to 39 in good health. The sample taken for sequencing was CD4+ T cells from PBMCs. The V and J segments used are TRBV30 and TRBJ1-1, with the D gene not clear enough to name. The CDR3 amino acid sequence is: CAWSEVSTEAFF. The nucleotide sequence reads TGTGCCTGGAGTGAAGTCAGCACTGAAGCTTTCTTT.